The entry below describes one T cell receptor (beta chain). Antigen: not known. A much larger clone lies one base from this, so it may be a read error. This sample was included in a study of molecular identifiers for immune sequencing clone quantification. On the study more broadly: Replicate experiments took RNA from about 20,000 or 100,000 naive CD8 cells, divided it five ways and sequenced four. Whole-study findings and limits: A single cell's spiked Jurkat TCR RNA was reportedly detectable among about a million naive cells.

This CDR3 spans 13 amino acids. Trimming took 2 bases from V and 4 from J, leaving 8 bases between them. Germline CDR1 and CDR2: MDHEN and SYDVKM. One entry per CDR3 protein results from TCRdb running MiXCR on the PCR reads. The top ten clones hold about 0.78% of a sample with more than 450,000 distinct CDR3 sequences, 20% to 25% of them seen once. V and J are TRBV28 and TRBJ1-2, with D hard to call. Material for sequencing was naive CD8+ T cells from blood, with Jurkat cell RNA spiked in. This sample's subset: FACS-sorted CD8+CD4-CCR7+CD45RA+ naive T cells. This TCR derives from a human donor in good health. Some libraries in this study had Jurkat cell RNA spiked in. The CDR3 reads CASSLRKGYGYTF. The CDR3 DNA reads as TGTGCCAGCAGTTTACGAAAGGGCTATGGCTACACCTTC.